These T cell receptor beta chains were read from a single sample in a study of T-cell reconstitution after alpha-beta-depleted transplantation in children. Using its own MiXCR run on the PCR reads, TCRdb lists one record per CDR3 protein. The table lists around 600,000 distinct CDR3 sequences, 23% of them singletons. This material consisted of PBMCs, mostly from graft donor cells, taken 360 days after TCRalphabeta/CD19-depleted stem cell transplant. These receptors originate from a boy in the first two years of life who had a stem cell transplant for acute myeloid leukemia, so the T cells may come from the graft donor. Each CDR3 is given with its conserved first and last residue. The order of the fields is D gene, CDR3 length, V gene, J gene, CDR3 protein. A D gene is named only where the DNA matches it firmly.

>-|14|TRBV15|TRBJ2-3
CATSRDYDTDTQYF
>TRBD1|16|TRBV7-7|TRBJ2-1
CASSFTDRAPYNEQFF
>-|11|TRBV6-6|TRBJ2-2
CASRFTGELFF
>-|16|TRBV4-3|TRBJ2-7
CASSQGRGTSVYEQYF
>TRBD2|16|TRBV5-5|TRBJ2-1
CASSLLTSGAYNEQFF
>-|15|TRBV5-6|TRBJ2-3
CASSTGTGATDTQYF
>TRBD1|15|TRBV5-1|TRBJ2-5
CASSLGLGQQETQYF
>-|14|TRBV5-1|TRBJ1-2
CASSLVAANYGYTF
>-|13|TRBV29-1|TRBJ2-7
CSVSTGSTYEQYF
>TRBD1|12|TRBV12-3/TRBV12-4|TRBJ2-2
CATQGDTGELFF
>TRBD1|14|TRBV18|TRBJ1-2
CASSKKGQGDGYTF
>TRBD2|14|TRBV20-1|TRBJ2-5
CSARGTSGWETQYF
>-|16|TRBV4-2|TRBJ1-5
CASSPNGRVDSQPQHF
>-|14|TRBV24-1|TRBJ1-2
CATSGSGKVYGYTF
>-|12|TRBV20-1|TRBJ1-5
CSAKLLEQPQHF
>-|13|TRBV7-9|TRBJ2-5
CASSSSRVETQYF
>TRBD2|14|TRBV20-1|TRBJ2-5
CSASLAGGLETQYF
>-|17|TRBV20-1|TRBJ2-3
CSARAQTYPRYTDTQYF
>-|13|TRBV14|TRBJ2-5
CASSPWGRETQYF
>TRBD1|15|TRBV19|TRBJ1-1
CASSTDRGKNTEAFF
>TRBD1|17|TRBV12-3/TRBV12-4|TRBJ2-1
CASSLPLRDREDNEQFF
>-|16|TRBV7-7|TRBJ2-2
CASSTQTGLNTGELFF
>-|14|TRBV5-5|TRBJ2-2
CASSFPIDTGELFF
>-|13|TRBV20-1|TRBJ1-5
CSARGHSNQPQHF
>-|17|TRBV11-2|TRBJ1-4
CASSLGGFSPSDEKLFF
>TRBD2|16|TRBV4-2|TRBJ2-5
CASSRSPTSGEETQYF
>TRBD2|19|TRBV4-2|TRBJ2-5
CASSQDGPAGDLNGETQYF
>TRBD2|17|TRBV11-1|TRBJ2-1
CASSLELAALPYNEQFF
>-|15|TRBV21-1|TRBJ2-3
CASSGDSGFTDTQYF
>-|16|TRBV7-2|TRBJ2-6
CASSSTPFSGANVLTF
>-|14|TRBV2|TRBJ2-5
CASSDLQVEATQYF
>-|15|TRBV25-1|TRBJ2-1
CASSEEAGSRGEQFF
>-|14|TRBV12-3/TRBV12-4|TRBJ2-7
CASSGHRASYEQYF
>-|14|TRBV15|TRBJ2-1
CATSLAFSYNEQFF
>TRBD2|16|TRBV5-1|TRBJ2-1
CASSFGVSGGGDEQFF
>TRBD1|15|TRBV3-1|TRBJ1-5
CASSRGQEGNQPQHF
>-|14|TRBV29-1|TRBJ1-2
CSVEFSTANYGYTF
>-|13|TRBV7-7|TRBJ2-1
CASSPPNEGEQFF
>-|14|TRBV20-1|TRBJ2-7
CSAVGLPRGYEQYF
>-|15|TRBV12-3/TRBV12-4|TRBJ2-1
CASSPPGNSYNEQFF
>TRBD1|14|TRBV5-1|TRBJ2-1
CASSVGTVYNEQFF
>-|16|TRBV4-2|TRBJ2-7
CASSQVGSGGEAEQYF
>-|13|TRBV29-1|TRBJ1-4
CSVYANENEKLFF
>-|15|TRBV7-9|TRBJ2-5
CASSKANRDQETQYF
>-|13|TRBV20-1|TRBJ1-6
CSAETGVNSPLHF
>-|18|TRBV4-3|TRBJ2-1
CASSQDFPRGQPGGEQFF
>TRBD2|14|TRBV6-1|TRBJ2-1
CASSVGLAGGLVVF
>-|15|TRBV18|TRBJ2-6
CASSLRGLGANVLTF